These T cell receptor beta chains were read from a single sample in a study of blood T cell repertoires in COVID-19. TCRdb keeps only in-frame clones here, not all; method: immunoSEQ multiplex PCR. Here the sample spans 97,000 or so clones, roughly 87% being singletons. Sequenced: peripheral blood. The receptors derive from a man aged 50 to 60 with active COVID-19. Each CDR3 is given with its conserved first and last residue. The order of the fields is clone size, V gene, D gene, J gene, CDR3 DNA, CDR3 protein. A D gene is named only where the DNA matches it firmly. For some rows the clone size is stated as once, few or many, or as a class when expanded; others skip it.

>.|TRBV3-1/TRBV3-2|TRBD2|TRBJ2-7
TGTGCCAGCAGCCATGCAACTAGCGGGAGACGCTACGAGCAGTACTTC
CASSHATSGRRYEQYF
>.|TRBV27|TRBD1|TRBJ1-1
TGTGCCAGCAGTATGGGACAGACCCGTGAAGCTTTCTTT
CASSMGQTREAFF
>.|TRBV7-9|TRBD2|TRBJ2-5
TGTGCCAGCAGCTTAGGACTAGCGGAAGAGACCCAGTACTTC
CASSLGLAEETQYF
>.|TRBV29-1|.|TRBJ1-4
TGCAGCGACCATCAAGTCGGAGTAGATGAAAAACTGTTTTTT
CSDHQVGVDEKLFF
>.|TRBV18|TRBD1|TRBJ2-7
TGTGCCAGCTCACCCCGCTCGGGACAGTACTACGAGCAGTACTTC
CASSPRSGQYYEQYF
>.|TRBV11-1|.|TRBJ1-4
TGTGCCAGCAGCCCTGGCGAGGCGAGTGAAAAACTGTTTTTT
CASSPGEASEKLFF
>.|TRBV29-1|.|TRBJ2-5
TGCAGCGTTATCAGGGGATACCAAGAGACCCAGTACTTC
CSVIRGYQETQYF
>.|TRBV7-2|TRBD1|TRBJ2-1
TGTGCCAGCAGCTTAGTACAGGGGGCTTATGAGCAGTTCTTC
CASSLVQGAYEQFF
>.|TRBV15|TRBD1|TRBJ1-5
TGTGCCACCAGCAGAGATTACGGGGACAGCCAGCATTTT
CATSRDYGDSQHF
>.|TRBV25-1|.|TRBJ1-2
TGTGCCAGCAGTCATCAGGGCTACACCTTC
CASSHQGYTF
>.|TRBV19|.|TRBJ1-2
TGTGCCAGTAATGGCGGGACCTATGGCTACACCTTC
CASNGGTYGYTF
>.|TRBV9|.|TRBJ1-2
TGTGCCAGCAGCTCACTGGGCCTAAACTATGGCTACACCTTC
CASSSLGLNYGYTF
>.|TRBV6-6|TRBD1|TRBJ1-2
TGTGCCAGCAGTTACCCGACGATACAGGGGAACTATGGCTACACCTTC
CASSYPTIQGNYGYTF
>.|TRBV5-4|TRBD1|TRBJ2-7
TGTGCCAGCAGCTTGCAGGGGGCCCACTCCTACGAGCAGTACTTC
CASSLQGAHSYEQYF
>.|TRBV4-3|TRBD1|TRBJ2-5
TGCGCCAGCAGCCCGGGGGACAGGGATGGAGAGACCCAGTACTTC
CASSPGDRDGETQYF
>.|TRBV3-1/TRBV3-2|.|TRBJ1-4
TGTGCCAGCAGCCAAGAGGCCCGGGGGTTTGAAAAACTGTTTTTT
CASSQEARGFEKLFF
>few|TRBV4-2|TRBD2|TRBJ2-7
TGTGCCAGCAGCCAAGGGGCAGCGGGGACCTACGAGCAGTACTTC
CASSQGAAGTYEQYF
>.|TRBV2|.|TRBJ2-2
TGTGCCAGCAGTGCGGAGAAAACCACCGGGGAGCTGTTTTTT
CASSAEKTTGELFF
>.|TRBV5-1|TRBD1|TRBJ2-7
TGCGCCAGCAGCTTGGGGACAGGGGCGGGGGAGCAGTACTTC
CASSLGTGAGEQYF
>.|TRBV5-6|.|TRBJ2-2
TGTGCCAGCAGCTCTAACACCGGGGAGCTGTTTTTT
CASSSNTGELFF